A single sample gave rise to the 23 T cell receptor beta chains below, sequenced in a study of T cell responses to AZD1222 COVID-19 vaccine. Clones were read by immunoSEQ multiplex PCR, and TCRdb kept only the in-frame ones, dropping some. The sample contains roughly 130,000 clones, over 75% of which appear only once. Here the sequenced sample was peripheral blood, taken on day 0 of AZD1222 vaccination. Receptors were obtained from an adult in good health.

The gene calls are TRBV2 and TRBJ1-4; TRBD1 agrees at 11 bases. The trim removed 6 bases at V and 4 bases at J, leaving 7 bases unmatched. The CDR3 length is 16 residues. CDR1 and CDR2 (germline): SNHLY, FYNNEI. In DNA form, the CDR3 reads TGTGCCAGCAGACGGACAGGGGGCATCATTAATGAAAAACTGTTTTTT. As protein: CASRRTGGIINEKLFF.

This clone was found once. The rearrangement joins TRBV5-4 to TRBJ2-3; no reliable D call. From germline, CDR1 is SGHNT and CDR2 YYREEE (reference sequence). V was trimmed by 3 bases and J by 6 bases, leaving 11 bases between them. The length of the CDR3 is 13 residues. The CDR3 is CASSSPYQDTQYF. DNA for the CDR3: TGTGCCAGCAGCTCCCCCTACCAGGATACGCAGTATTTT.

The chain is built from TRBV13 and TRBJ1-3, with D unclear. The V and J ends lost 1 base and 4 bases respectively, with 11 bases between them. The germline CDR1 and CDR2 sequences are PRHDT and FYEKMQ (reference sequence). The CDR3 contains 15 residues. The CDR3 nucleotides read TGTGCCAGCAGCTTAGAAAGCAGGCCCGGAAACACCATATATTTT. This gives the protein CASSLESRPGNTIYF.

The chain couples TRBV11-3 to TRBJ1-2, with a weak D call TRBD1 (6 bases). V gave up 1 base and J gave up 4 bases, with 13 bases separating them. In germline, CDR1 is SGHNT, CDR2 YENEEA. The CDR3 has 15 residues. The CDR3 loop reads CASSLGPGRGYGYTF. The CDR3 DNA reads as TGTGCCAGCAGCTTAGGGCCGGGCAGGGGCTATGGCTACACCTTC.

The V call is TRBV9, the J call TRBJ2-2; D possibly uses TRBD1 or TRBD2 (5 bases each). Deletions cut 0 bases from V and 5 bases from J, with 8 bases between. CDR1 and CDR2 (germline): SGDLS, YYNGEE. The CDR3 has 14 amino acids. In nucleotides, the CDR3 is TGTGCCAGCAGCGTAGCGAGGGGTACCGGGGAGCTGTTTTTT. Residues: CASSVARGTGELFF.

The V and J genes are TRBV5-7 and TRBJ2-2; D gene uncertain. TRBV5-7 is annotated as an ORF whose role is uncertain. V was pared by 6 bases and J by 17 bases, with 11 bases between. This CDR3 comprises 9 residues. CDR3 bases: TGTGCCAGCACCGTGTGGGAATTTTTT. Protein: CASTVWEFF.

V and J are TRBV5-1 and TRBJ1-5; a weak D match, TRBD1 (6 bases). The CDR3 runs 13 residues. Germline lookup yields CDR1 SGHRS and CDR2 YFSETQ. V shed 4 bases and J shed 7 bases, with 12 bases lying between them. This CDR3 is CASSQQGEQPQHF. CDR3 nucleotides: TGCGCCAGCAGCCAACAGGGAGAGCAGCCCCAGCATTTT. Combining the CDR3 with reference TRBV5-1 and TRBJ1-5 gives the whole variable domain KAGVTQTPRYLIKTRGQQVTLSCSPISGHRSVSWYQQTPGQGLQFLFEYFSETQRNKGNFPGRFSGRQFSNSRSEMNVSTLELGDSALYLCASSQQGEQPQHFGDGTRLSIL.

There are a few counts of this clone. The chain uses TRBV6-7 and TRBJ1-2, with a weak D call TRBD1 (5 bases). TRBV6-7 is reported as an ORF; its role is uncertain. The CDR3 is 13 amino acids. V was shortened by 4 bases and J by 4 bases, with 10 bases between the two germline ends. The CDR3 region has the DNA TGTGCCAGCAGTTCCCCTAGGGGCTATGGCTACACCTTC. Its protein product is CASSSPRGYGYTF.

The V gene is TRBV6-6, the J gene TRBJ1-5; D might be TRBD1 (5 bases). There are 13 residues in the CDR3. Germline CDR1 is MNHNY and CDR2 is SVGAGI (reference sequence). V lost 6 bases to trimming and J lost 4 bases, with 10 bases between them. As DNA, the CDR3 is TGTGCCAGCAGGGGGCAGGGAAATCAGCCCCAGCATTTT. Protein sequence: CASRGQGNQPQHF.

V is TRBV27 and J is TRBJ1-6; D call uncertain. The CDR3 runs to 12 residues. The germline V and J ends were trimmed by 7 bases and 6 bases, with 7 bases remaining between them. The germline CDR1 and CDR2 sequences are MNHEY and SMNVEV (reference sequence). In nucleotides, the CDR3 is TGTGCCAGCACCCAAGTTAATTCACCCCTCCACTTT. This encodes CASTQVNSPLHF.

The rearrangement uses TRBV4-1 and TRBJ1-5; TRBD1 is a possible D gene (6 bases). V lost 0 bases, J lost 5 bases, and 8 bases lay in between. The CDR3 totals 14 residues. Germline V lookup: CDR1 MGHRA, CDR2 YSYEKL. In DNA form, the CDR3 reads TGCGCCAGCAGCCAAGACAGGGGTGATCAGCCCCAGCATTTT. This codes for CASSQDRGDQPQHF.

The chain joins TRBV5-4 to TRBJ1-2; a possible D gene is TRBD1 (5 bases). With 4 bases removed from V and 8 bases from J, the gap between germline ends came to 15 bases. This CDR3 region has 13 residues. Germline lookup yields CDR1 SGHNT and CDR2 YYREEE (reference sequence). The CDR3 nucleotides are TGTGCCAGCAGCCTTGTAGGGGCCGGCGGCTACACCTTC. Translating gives CASSLVGAGGYTF.

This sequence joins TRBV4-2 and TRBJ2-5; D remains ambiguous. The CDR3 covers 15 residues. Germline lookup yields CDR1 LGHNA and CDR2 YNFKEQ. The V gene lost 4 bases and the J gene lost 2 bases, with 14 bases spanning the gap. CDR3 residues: CASSPGLIQQETQYF. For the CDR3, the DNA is TGTGCCAGCAGCCCCGGTTTAATACAGCAAGAGACCCAGTACTTC.

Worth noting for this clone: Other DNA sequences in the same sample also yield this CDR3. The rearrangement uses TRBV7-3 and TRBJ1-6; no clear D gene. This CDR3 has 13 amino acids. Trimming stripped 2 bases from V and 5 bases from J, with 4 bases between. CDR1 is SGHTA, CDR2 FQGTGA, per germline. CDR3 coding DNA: TGTGCCAGCAGCTTAGAGAATAATTCACCCCTCCACTTT. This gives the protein CASSLENNSPLHF. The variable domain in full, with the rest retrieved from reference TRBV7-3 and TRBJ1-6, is GAGVSQTPSNKVTEKGKYVELRCDPISGHTALYWYRQSLGQGPEFLIYFQGTGAADDSGLPNDRFFAVRPEGSVSTLKIQRTERGDSAVYLCASSLENNSPLHFGNGTRLTVT.

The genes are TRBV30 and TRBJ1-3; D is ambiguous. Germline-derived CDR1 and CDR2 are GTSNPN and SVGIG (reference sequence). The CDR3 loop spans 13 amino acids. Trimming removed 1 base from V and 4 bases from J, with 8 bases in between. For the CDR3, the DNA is TGTGCCTGGAGTGAGGGTGGCGGAAACACCATATATTTT. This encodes CAWSEGGGNTIYF.

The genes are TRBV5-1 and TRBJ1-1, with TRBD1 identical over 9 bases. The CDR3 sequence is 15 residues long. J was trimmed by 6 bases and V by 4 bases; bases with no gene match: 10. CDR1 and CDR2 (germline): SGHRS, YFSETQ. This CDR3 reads CASSISTGGQSEAFF. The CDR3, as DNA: TGCGCCAGCAGCATCTCTACAGGGGGCCAGTCTGAAGCTTTCTTT.

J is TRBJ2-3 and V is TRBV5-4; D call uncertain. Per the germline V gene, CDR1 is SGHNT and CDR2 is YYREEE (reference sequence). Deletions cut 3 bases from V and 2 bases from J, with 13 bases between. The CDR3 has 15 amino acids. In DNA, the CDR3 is TGTGCCAGCAGCTCTCGACCGTCGGACACAGATACGCAGTATTTT. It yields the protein CASSSRPSDTDTQYF.

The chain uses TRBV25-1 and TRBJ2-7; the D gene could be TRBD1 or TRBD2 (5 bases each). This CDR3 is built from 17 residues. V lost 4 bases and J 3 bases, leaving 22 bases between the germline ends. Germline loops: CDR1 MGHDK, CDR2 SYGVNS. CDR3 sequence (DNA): TGTGCCAGCAGTGGACCAGTGAGGGGTACAGGACTCTACGAGCAGTACTTC. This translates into CASSGPVRGTGLYEQYF.

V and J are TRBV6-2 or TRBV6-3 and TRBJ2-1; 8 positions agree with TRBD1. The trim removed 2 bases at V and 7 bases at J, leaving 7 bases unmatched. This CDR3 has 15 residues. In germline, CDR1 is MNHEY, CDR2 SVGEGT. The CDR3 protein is CASSYGQGVRNEQFF. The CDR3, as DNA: TGTGCCAGCAGTTACGGACAGGGAGTCCGGAATGAGCAGTTCTTC.

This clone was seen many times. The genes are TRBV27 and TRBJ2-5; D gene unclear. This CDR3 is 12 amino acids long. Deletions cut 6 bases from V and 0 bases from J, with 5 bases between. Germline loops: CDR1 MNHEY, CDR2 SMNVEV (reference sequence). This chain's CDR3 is CASSSYQETQYF. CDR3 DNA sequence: TGTGCCAGCAGCTCGTACCAAGAGACCCAGTACTTC.

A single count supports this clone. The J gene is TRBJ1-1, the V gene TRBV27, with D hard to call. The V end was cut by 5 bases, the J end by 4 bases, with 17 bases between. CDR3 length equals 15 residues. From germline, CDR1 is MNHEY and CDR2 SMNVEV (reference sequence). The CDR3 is CASSMRPGGSTEAFF. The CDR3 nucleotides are TGTGCCAGCAGTATGCGCCCGGGCGGAAGCACTGAAGCTTTCTTT.

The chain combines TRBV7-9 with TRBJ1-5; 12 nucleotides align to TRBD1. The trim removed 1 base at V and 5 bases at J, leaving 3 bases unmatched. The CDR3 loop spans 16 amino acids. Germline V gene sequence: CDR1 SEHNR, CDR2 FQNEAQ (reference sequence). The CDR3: CASSLVGTGGDQPQHF. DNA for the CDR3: TGTGCCAGCAGCTTAGTTGGGACAGGGGGCGATCAGCCCCAGCATTTT.

This CDR3 reads CASSLMTGSTDTQYF. The CDR3 DNA reads as TGCGCCAGCAGCTTAATGACAGGGAGCACAGATACGCAGTATTTT. The chain recombines TRBV5-1 with TRBJ2-3; TRBD1 matches 7 bases. Per germline, CDR1 SGHRS and CDR2 YFSETQ. V shed 2 bases, J shed 0 bases, and the junction held 3 bases outside the gene matches. There are 15 residues in the CDR3. Variable domain in full (rest from reference TRBV5-1 and TRBJ2-3): KAGVTQTPRYLIKTRGQQVTLSCSPISGHRSVSWYQQTPGQGLQFLFEYFSETQRNKGNFPGRFSGRQFSNSRSEMNVSTLELGDSALYLCASSLMTGSTDTQYFGPGTRLTVL.